This T cell receptor (beta chain) was sequenced during a study of T cells in narcolepsy. Study-level results: Autoreactive clonotypes reportedly recurred in blood of same and different patients, not controls. Autoreactive HCRT-specific and TRIB2-specific clonotypes were marked in same-patient CSF-versus-blood CD4+ comparisons.

Germline assignment: CDR1 SGHTA and CDR2 FQGNSA. Trimming stripped 1 base from V and 1 base from J, with 8 bases between. This CDR3 is 14 amino acids long. Measured with immunoSEQ multiplex PCR; TCRdb has only the in-frame clones, and not every one. This sample has some 13,000 clones, with less than 90% found just once. To note about this clone: The antigen is unknown.

Sequenced sample: CD45RA- memory CD4+ T cells from PBMCs. The receptor was derived from a human donor with narcolepsy. The chain carries TRBV7-2 and TRBJ2-7, with a possible D match to TRBD1 (6 bases). Here the CDR3 DNA reads TGTGCCAGCAGCTTAGATACAGGGTCCTACGAGCAGTACTTC. Translated, it gives CASSLDTGSYEQYF.